The sequence of this T cell receptor beta chain was determined in a study of T cells in Graves' hyperthyroidism and ophthalmopathy. The source material, RNA transcripts, was used to amplify TCR beta CDR3 regions. RT-PCR in the first round (using the HTBI primer set) targeted the TCR CDR3. TCRdb re-analysed the multiplex PCR reads in MiXCR, keeping a single row per CDR3 protein. This table holds 400,000 to 600,000 distinct CDR3 sequences, more than 20% found once. The sample holds many counts of this clonotype. CDR3 size: 15 residues. The ends were cut back, 5 bases at V and 6 bases at J, with 16 bases in the middle.

V gene TRBV12-3 or TRBV12-4 combines with J gene TRBJ2-2; either TRBD1 or TRBD2 may supply D (5 bases each). Sequences were obtained from blood. The clonotype was recovered from a man between 18 and 35 years old with Graves' hyperthyroidism. CDR3 DNA: TGTGCCAGCAGTATCAATCCCCGGGGCGCCGGGGAGCTGTTTTTT. Protein: CASSINPRGAGELFF.